The 20 T cell receptor beta chains below were found in one sample sequenced in a study of OX40 agonist ivuxolimab in advanced cancers. Assay used: immunoSEQ multiplex PCR; TCRdb lists only in-frame clones, some missing. The data hold about 62,000 clones, with nearly 90% observed a single time. The sequences come from CD4+ or CD8+ T cells sorted from blood, collected in a trial of the OX40 agonist ivuxolimab. The receptors were sampled from an adult with an advanced solid tumor such as melanoma, head and neck, liver or kidney cancer.

This chain links TRBV28 with TRBJ2-2; possible D gene TRBD1, 6 bases. From germline, CDR1 is MDHEN and CDR2 SYDVKM. V was cut by 6 bases and J by 0 bases, with 14 bases left in between. There are 16 residues in the CDR3. The CDR3 sequence is CASSNSGTPNTGELFF. CDR3 bases: TGTGCCAGCAGCAATTCCGGGACACCGAACACCGGGGAGCTGTTTTTT.

The genes are TRBV27 and TRBJ1-1, with D perhaps TRBD1 (5 bases). The CDR3 is made up of 15 amino acids. Trimming removed 2 bases at V and 7 bases at J, with 17 bases between. Germline CDR1 is MNHEY and CDR2 is SMNVEV (reference sequence). CDR3 bases: TGTGCCAGCAGTTTAGGAGGGGTTCCAGACAATGAAGCTTTCTTT. This gives the protein CASSLGGVPDNEAFF.

The chain links TRBV19 to TRBJ1-2, with D uncertain. Trimming took off 8 bases at V and 2 bases at J, with 9 bases between the two ends. The CDR3 sequence is 12 residues long. Germline loops: CDR1 LNHDA, CDR2 SQIVND (reference sequence). The CDR3 DNA follows: TGTGCCAGTTCGGGCCCCAACTATGGCTACACCTTC. This codes for CASSGPNYGYTF.

This clone was counted a few times. The chain carries TRBV21-1 and TRBJ1-2. TRBV21-1 corresponds to a pseudogene. The CDR3 covers 11 residues. DNA of the CDR3: TGTGCCAGCAGCAACCGCGGAGGCTACACCTTC. This encodes CASSNRGGYTF.

The rearrangement uses TRBV5-1 and TRBJ1-4; 8 bases match TRBD1. V was clipped by 4 bases and J by 5 bases; unmatched bases: 7. This CDR3 contains 15 residues. Germline V gene sequence: CDR1 SGHRS, CDR2 YFSETQ. CDR3 bases: TGCGCCAGCAGCACAAGACAGGGGCTGAATGAAAAACTGTTTTTT. It specifies CASSTRQGLNEKLFF.

The gene calls are TRBV2 and TRBJ2-2; D might be TRBD1 (6 bases). CDR1 is SNHLY, CDR2 FYNNEI, per germline. The V end was cut by 6 bases, the J end by 0 bases, with 11 bases between. The CDR3 loop spans 15 amino acids. This chain's CDR3 is CASRWGQANTGELFF. CDR3 coding DNA: TGTGCCAGCAGGTGGGGACAAGCGAACACCGGGGAGCTGTTTTTT.

CDR3 sequence (DNA): TGTGCCAGCAGCCAGACTAGCGGGAGGAACGCCTACAATGAGCAGTTCTTC. As protein: CASSQTSGRNAYNEQFF. The rearrangement uses TRBV27 and TRBJ2-1, with 13 bases that match TRBD2. The length of the CDR3 is 17 residues. Unmatched junction bases numbered 7, after V lost 6 bases and J lost 2 bases. Germline lookup yields CDR1 MNHEY and CDR2 SMNVEV (reference sequence).

This clone was seen a handful of times. The V call is TRBV14, the J call TRBJ2-7; the match to TRBD1 covers 8 bases. J lost 2 bases, V lost 0 bases, and 3 bases had no gene match. This CDR3 region has 15 residues. Germline V gives CDR1 SGHDN, CDR2 FVKESK. The chain's CDR3 is CASSQETGDTYEQYF. Written as DNA, the CDR3 is TGTGCCAGCAGCCAAGAGACAGGGGACACCTACGAGCAGTACTTC.

The J gene is TRBJ2-7, the V gene TRBV19, with D perhaps matching TRBD2 (7 bases). The CDR3 spans 13 residues. Trimming removed 6 bases at V and 6 bases at J, with 15 bases between. CDR1 is LNHDA, CDR2 SQIVND, per germline (reference sequence). CDR3 DNA sequence: TGTGCCAGTAGCCAGATGCGGGGGCCCGAGCAGTACTTC. Protein sequence: CASSQMRGPEQYF.

This clone was picked up one time. The chain combines TRBV6-1 with TRBJ2-1; 9 bases are shared with TRBD1. Trimming at V came to 7 bases and at J to 0 bases, leaving 4 bases not matched to a gene. Germline V lookup: CDR1 MNHNS, CDR2 SASEGT. The CDR3 is made up of 15 amino acids. CDR3 loop: CASNDRGGSYNEQFF. The CDR3 DNA follows: TGTGCCAGCAACGACAGGGGGGGCTCCTACAATGAGCAGTTCTTC.

The rearrangement links TRBV7-2 to TRBJ2-7, with 12 bases matching TRBD2. This CDR3 region has 14 residues. Losses at the gene ends were 5 bases for V and 7 bases for J; bases not matched to a gene: 6. Germline CDR1 SGHTA, CDR2 FQGNSA. The CDR3 loop is CASSMTSGSYEQYF. CDR3 nucleotides: TGTGCCAGCAGCATGACTAGCGGGAGTTATGAGCAGTACTTC.

This rearrangement joins TRBV9 to TRBJ2-1; D is unclear. Germline loops: CDR1 SGDLS, CDR2 YYNGEE. The CDR3 loop spans 16 amino acids. Trimming shortened V by 3 bases and J by 4 bases, and 17 bases separated the two germline ends. CDR3 nucleotide sequence: TGTGCCAGCAGCGCCACGGGTTTCCGTACTTACAATGAGCAGTTCTTC. It translates to CASSATGFRTYNEQFF.

The chain combines TRBV5-1 with TRBJ2-1; D is unclear. V was cut by 4 bases and J by 0 bases, with 14 bases left in between. CDR1 SGHRS and CDR2 YFSETQ come from the germline V gene. The CDR3 has 16 residues. CDR3 amino acids: CASSKSTGSSYNEQFF. For the CDR3, the DNA is TGCGCCAGCAGCAAGTCGACGGGTTCCTCCTACAATGAGCAGTTCTTC.

This rearrangement joins TRBV12-2 to TRBJ1-1. TRBV12-2 is labeled a pseudogene. The CDR3 runs 16 residues. This CDR3 is CASRLPIPKVAEEAFF. In DNA, the CDR3 is TGTGCAAGTCGCTTACCGATCCCCAAAGTCGCCGAGGAAGCTTTCTTT.

The rearrangement uses TRBV18 and TRBJ1-1; weak D call: TRBD1 (6 bases). The germline CDR1 and CDR2 sequences are KGHSH and LQKENI. The V end was cut by 3 bases, the J end by 1 base, with 15 bases between. The CDR3 contains 16 residues. The CDR3 bases are TGTGCCAGCTCACCGCAACAAAGGGGACAGAACACTGAAGCTTTCTTT. Its protein is CASSPQQRGQNTEAFF.

The chain combines TRBV27 with TRBJ1-1; TRBD1 aligns across 8 bases. This CDR3 comprises 14 residues. CDR1 is MNHEY and CDR2 is SMNVEV in the germline V gene (reference sequence). The V and J ends lost 4 bases and 5 bases, in that order; junction bases with no gene match: 6. The CDR3 here is CASSSHTGGTEAFF. The DNA of the CDR3 is TGTGCCAGCAGTTCTCACACAGGGGGGACTGAAGCTTTCTTT.

V usage is TRBV9 and J usage is TRBJ2-1; possibly TRBD2 for D (6 bases). The CDR3 covers 16 residues. V dropped 0 bases and J dropped 0 bases, with 10 bases sitting between them. The germline CDR1 and CDR2 sequences are SGDLS and YYNGEE. The CDR3 spells CASSVGAGSSYNEQFF. The CDR3 DNA reads TGTGCCAGCAGCGTAGGGGCGGGAAGCTCCTACAATGAGCAGTTCTTC.

This clone was recorded once. The rearrangement links TRBV19 to TRBJ2-2; D might be TRBD2 (5 bases). Germline V gives CDR1 LNHDA, CDR2 SQIVND (reference sequence). Trimming pared 6 bases from V and 13 bases from J, leaving 30 bases between. The CDR3 has 17 amino acids. In nucleotides, the CDR3 is TGTGCCAGTAGCACCAACGAACGGGCCGTCAACACCCGGGGGCTGTTTTTT. Encoded protein: CASSTNERAVNTRGLFF.

The chain recombines TRBV28 with TRBJ1-5; D may be TRBD1 (5 bases). The V gene lost 3 bases and the J gene lost 0 bases, with 12 bases spanning the gap. Germline V gene sequence: CDR1 MDHEN, CDR2 SYDVKM. The CDR3 is 16 amino acids. The CDR3 DNA sequence: TGTGCCAGCAGTTTGGGGGGGATGTATAGCAATCAGCCCCAGCATTTT. It translates to CASSLGGMYSNQPQHF.

This clone was observed once. The chain links TRBV10-3 to TRBJ2-3, with D maybe TRBD2 (5 bases). V lost 8 bases to trimming and J lost 2 bases, with 14 bases between them. The CDR3 has 14 residues. Germline CDR1 and CDR2: ENHRY and SYGVKD. The CDR3 nucleotides read TGTGCCATCTCCGGAGGAGGATACACAGATACGCAGTATTTT. It translates to CAISGGGYTDTQYF.